The rows below give T cell receptor beta chains drawn from one sample of a study of cytomegalovirus exposure and HLA in healthy donors. The method was immunoSEQ multiplex PCR; TCRdb's version includes in-frame clones alone and lacks a portion of them. The top ten hold roughly 0.71% of the sample, which has approximately 220,000 clones, approximately 88% seen once. Sequencing was done on a sample of PBMCs. Receptors originate from a boy between 2 and 10 years old in good health and CMV-seronegative. Each CDR3 is given with its conserved first and last residue. D genes are given only for firm matches. Not all rows give a size; the values are once, few, many and, for expanded clones, a class.

size: NA; D: TRBD2; V: TRBV7-9; J: TRBJ2-1; CDR3: CASSPRTSGGSYNEQFF; DNA: TGTGCCAGCAGCCCGAGGACTAGCGGGGGGTCCTACAATGAGCAGTTCTTC
size: NA; D: NA; V: TRBV4-1; J: TRBJ2-7; CDR3: CASSQDGVSAYEQYF; DNA: TGCGCCAGCAGCCAAGATGGAGTCAGCGCCTACGAGCAGTACTTC
size: NA; D: NA; V: TRBV19; J: TRBJ2-1; CDR3: CASSIDQASQSEQFF; DNA: TGTGCCAGTAGTATAGATCAAGCTAGCCAGAGTGAGCAGTTCTTC
size: NA; D: NA; V: TRBV5-6; J: TRBJ1-5; CDR3: CASSLSQDQPQHF; DNA: TGTGCCAGCAGCTTGTCACAGGATCAGCCCCAGCATTTT
size: NA; D: TRBD1; V: TRBV27; J: TRBJ1-5; CDR3: CASSPTGYNQPQHF; DNA: TGTGCCAGCAGCCCGACAGGGTACAATCAGCCCCAGCATTTT
size: NA; D: TRBD1; V: TRBV6-1; J: TRBJ1-1; CDR3: CASRSDRAGNTEAFF; DNA: TGTGCCAGCAGATCCGACAGGGCGGGGAACACTGAAGCTTTCTTT
size: once; D: NA; V: TRBV2; J: TRBJ1-3; CDR3: CARRKTDSGNTIYF; DNA: TGTGCCAGAAGAAAGACAGACTCTGGAAACACCATATATTTT
size: NA; D: NA; V: TRBV11-2; J: TRBJ2-3; CDR3: CASSRLTFADTQYF; DNA: TGTGCCAGCAGCCGTTTAACTTTCGCAGATACGCAGTATTTT
size: few; D: NA; V: TRBV11-2; J: TRBJ1-6; CDR3: CASESSYNSPLHF; DNA: TGTGCCAGTGAGAGCTCCTATAATTCACCCCTCCACTTT
size: NA; D: NA; V: TRBV19; J: TRBJ1-2; CDR3: CASSIWGGDYGYTF; DNA: TGTGCCAGTAGTATCTGGGGGGGGGACTATGGCTACACCTTC
size: NA; D: NA; V: TRBV4-1; J: TRBJ2-3; CDR3: CASSQVADTQYF; DNA: TGCGCCAGCAGCCAAGTCGCAGATACGCAGTATTTT
size: NA; D: TRBD1; V: TRBV14; J: TRBJ1-2; CDR3: CASSQVDRTPYGYTF; DNA: TGTGCCAGCAGCCAAGTGGACAGGACCCCCTATGGCTACACCTTC
size: NA; D: NA; V: TRBV29-1; J: TRBJ2-5; CDR3: CSVEPGETQYF; DNA: TGCAGCGTAGAGCCGGGAGAGACCCAGTACTTC
size: NA; D: NA; V: TRBV30; J: TRBJ1-2; CDR3: CAWSVVTAYGYTF; DNA: TGTGCCTGGAGTGTAGTGACAGCCTATGGCTACACCTTC
size: once; D: TRBD1; V: TRBV7-2; J: TRBJ2-5; CDR3: CASSGQGWHQETQYF; DNA: TGTGCCAGCAGCGGACAGGGATGGCATCAAGAGACCCAGTACTTC
size: NA; D: NA; V: TRBV7-3; J: TRBJ2-3; CDR3: CASSLVSRTDTQYF; DNA: TGTGCCAGCAGCTTAGTTTCTCGCACAGATACGCAGTATTTT
size: NA; D: NA; V: TRBV5-1; J: TRBJ1-3; CDR3: CASSRFGQSGNTIYF; DNA: TGCGCCAGCAGCAGATTCGGACAGTCTGGAAACACCATATATTTT
size: NA; D: TRBD1; V: TRBV15; J: TRBJ2-7; CDR3: CATSRQGARNNEQYF; DNA: TGTGCCACCAGCAGGCAGGGGGCTCGGAATAACGAGCAGTACTTC
size: once; D: TRBD1; V: TRBV7-6; J: TRBJ2-1; CDR3: CASSSRQGSGNEQFF; DNA: TGTGCCAGCAGCTCCCGACAGGGGTCCGGCAATGAGCAGTTCTTC
size: NA; D: TRBD1; V: TRBV19; J: TRBJ1-1; CDR3: CASRPGQGNTEAFF; DNA: TGTGCCAGTAGGCCGGGACAGGGCAACACTGAAGCTTTCTTT
size: NA; D: NA; V: TRBV11-2; J: TRBJ2-7; CDR3: CASSSYLGRVSEQYF; DNA: TGTGCCAGCAGCTCGTACCTGGGCAGGGTTTCCGAGCAGTACTTC
size: NA; D: NA; V: TRBV29-1; J: TRBJ1-2; CDR3: CSAEFTGTLIYGYTF; DNA: TGCAGCGCAGAATTTACGGGAACGTTGATCTATGGCTACACCTTC
size: NA; D: TRBD2; V: TRBV5-1; J: TRBJ2-1; CDR3: CASSLGSREVFNEQFF; DNA: TGCGCCAGCAGCTTAGGGTCGCGGGAGGTCTTCAATGAGCAGTTCTTC
size: NA; D: NA; V: TRBV4-1; J: TRBJ2-1; CDR3: CASSQVGGTGNEQFF; DNA: TGCGCCAGCAGCCAAGTCGGAGGGACCGGCAATGAGCAGTTCTTC
size: NA; D: NA; V: TRBV19; J: TRBJ2-2; CDR3: CASTERDMDTGELFF; DNA: TGTGCCAGTACCGAGAGGGATATGGACACCGGGGAGCTGTTTTTT
size: NA; D: NA; V: TRBV5-8; J: TRBJ2-2; CDR3: CASSLERSNTGELFF; DNA: TGTGCCAGCAGCTTGGAGAGGTCTAACACCGGGGAGCTGTTTTTT
size: NA; D: NA; V: TRBV7-2; J: TRBJ2-7; CDR3: CASSLVSYEQYF; DNA: TGTGCCAGCAGCTTAGTCAGCTACGAGCAGTACTTC
size: few; D: TRBD1; V: TRBV6-1; J: TRBJ2-6; CDR3: CASSEADRGTGANVLTF; DNA: TGTGCCAGCAGTGAAGCGGACAGGGGAACTGGGGCCAACGTCCTGACTTTC